This T cell receptor (beta chain) was recorded in a study of T cell repertoires in cytomegalovirus infection (dated by TCRdb to the late 2010s). Notes on the research overall: Alongside well-studied HLA-B-restricted epitopes, the peptide stimulations were aimed at recently identified HLA-C-restricted CMV epitopes, whose presentation resists viral immunomodulation. Donor HLA type was relevant to the analysis, because carriage of CMV infection together with the matching HLA type was indicated by public TCR beta signatures. Broad study findings and their caveats: Cumulative frequency of public TCR beta family members discriminated carriers of CMV infection plus the relevant HLA type in this cohort and an independent approximately 360-donor cohort. The ex vivo response was dominated by HLA-C-restricted CMV-specific TCR beta clonotypes, which also provided the single most frequent clonotype in two of eight donors.

Sample treatment or condition, as interpreted from the label and publication: in vitro stimulation with specific CMV peptide epitopes to enrich CMV-specific T cells. Details on this clonotype: The antigen it binds to is not known. It has no much larger one-base neighbor in the sample; base qualities were not kept.

V is cut by 7 bases and J by 3 bases, and the space between the germline ends is 18 bases. From cysteine to phenylalanine, the CDR3 is 15 amino acids long. The sequence is cut down to CDR3 DNA, 45 bases in frame from base 1. The sample was run on an Illumina HiSeq 1500. TCRdb handled the public reads itself, with Q25 trimming in fastp and clone calling in MiXCR, and kept productive beta chains. Each entry merges the rows of one CDR3 protein and shows their most common DNA and genes. For this sample there are around 340,000 distinct CDR3 sequences; about 28% appear just once. The ten largest clonotypes hold about 20% of the sample.

The V gene is TRBV12-3 or TRBV12-4 and the J gene is TRBJ1-2, with the D gene not clear enough to name. Sequencing was performed on cultured PBMCs, taken from culture after CMV antigen stimulation. The clonotype originates from a human donor in good health (CMV status not recorded). Some clones in this sample may be carry-over from other donors' samples. The CDR3 reads CASTPPTLKDYGYTF. The DNA sequence follows: TGTGCCAGCACCCCCCCCACCCTCAAGGACTATGGCTACACCTTC.